Listed below are T cell receptor beta chains from one sample, sequenced in a study of T-cell reconstitution after alpha-beta-depleted transplantation in children. TCRdb re-called the PCR reads with MiXCR, one entry per CDR3 protein. The repertoire has fewer than 750,000 distinct CDR3 sequences, roughly 23% of them found once; the top ten carry 14%. The sample here was PBMCs, mostly from graft donor cells, taken 360 days after TCRalphabeta/CD19-depleted stem cell transplant. The receptors shown here come from a boy in the first two years of life who had a stem cell transplant for acute myeloid leukemia, so the T cells may come from the graft donor. Both conserved end residues are part of each CDR3. Each record gives: clone size, J gene, D gene, V gene, CDR3 DNA, CDR3 protein. A D gene is named only where the DNA matches it firmly. A clone size is listed for some rows: how often the clone was seen (once, few, many), or a class if it is expanded.

.,TRBJ1-2,.,TRBV29-1,TGCAGCGTTGAACAGCAGGGAGAGTACACCTTC,CSVEQQGEYTF
few,TRBJ2-1,.,TRBV4-3,TGCGCCAGCAGCTCTCAGCCCGAGATCTCCTACAATGAGCAGTTCTTC,CASSSQPEISYNEQFF
few,TRBJ1-1,.,TRBV25-1,TGTGCCAGCAGTGCCCATGGGAGCACTGAAGCTTTCTTT,CASSAHGSTEAFF
.,TRBJ1-3,TRBD1,TRBV29-1,TGCAGCGCTAAGACAGGGTCGAGCTCTGGAAACACCATATATTTT,CSAKTGSSSGNTIYF
.,TRBJ2-1,TRBD1,TRBV4-1,TGCGCCAGCAGCCAGCACGTAGGTACAAGACAGGGGAAAAATGAGCAGTTCTTC,CASSQHVGTRQGKNEQFF
many,TRBJ1-1,.,TRBV6-5,TGTGCCAGCAGTCCATTGCGAGGAAACACTGAAGCTTTCTTT,CASSPLRGNTEAFF
once,TRBJ2-2,.,TRBV12-3/TRBV12-4,TGTGCCAGCAGTCAAGAAATCGAGAGGGCCGGGGAGCTGTTTTTT,CASSQEIERAGELFF
few,TRBJ2-1,.,TRBV20-1,TGCAGTGCTAGAGCTTTCGACAATGAGCAGTTCTTC,CSARAFDNEQFF
once,TRBJ2-5,TRBD2,TRBV10-2,TGCGCCAGCAGTGATGGTTTGGGACTACAAGAGACCCAGTACTTC,CASSDGLGLQETQYF
.,TRBJ2-1,.,TRBV21-1,TGTGCCAGCAGCAAAGGGGGGACTAGCGGGAGATACAATGAGCAGTTCTTC,CASSKGGTSGRYNEQFF
.,TRBJ2-3,TRBD2,TRBV5-5,TGTGCCAGCAGCTTGTTTTTTGCGGGGGGTGTGACAGATACGCAGTATTTT,CASSLFFAGGVTDTQYF
.,TRBJ2-1,TRBD2,TRBV3-1,TGTGCCAGCAGCCAAGTGACTAGCGTCAGAGGGCAGTTCTTC,CASSQVTSVRGQFF
once,TRBJ1-6,.,TRBV27,TGTGCCAGCAGTTTATCCCGGGGCGGTGGGAATTCACCCCTCCACTTT,CASSLSRGGGNSPLHF
.,TRBJ1-1,TRBD1,TRBV29-1,TGCAGCGTTGAAGGGACAGGAAACATGAACACTGAAGCTTTCTTT,CSVEGTGNMNTEAFF
.,TRBJ2-6,TRBD1,TRBV10-3,TGTGCCACTACACAGGGGACAATAGTGTACGGGGCCAACGTCCTGACTTTC,CATTQGTIVYGANVLTF
.,TRBJ2-1,TRBD2,TRBV6-2/TRBV6-3,TGTGCCAGCCTTATGGCCCGACAGACTAGCCGCTCCTACAATGAGCAGTTCTTC,CASLMARQTSRSYNEQFF
.,TRBJ2-3,.,TRBV28,TGTGCCAGCAGTTTAGACGGACCATCCGTCACAGATACGCAGTATTTT,CASSLDGPSVTDTQYF
once,TRBJ2-6,.,TRBV4-1,TGCGCCAGCAGCCAAGCTTTCTCTGGGGCCAACGTCCTGACTTTC,CASSQAFSGANVLTF
.,TRBJ2-5,.,TRBV12-3/TRBV12-4,TGTGCCAGCAGTGAGACACAAACTAAACAAGAGACCCAGTACTTC,CASSETQTKQETQYF
many,TRBJ2-1,.,TRBV6-2/TRBV6-3,TGTGCCACAGAGAACAGGGTATACAATGAGCAGTTCTTC,CATENRVYNEQFF
few,TRBJ1-6,TRBD1,TRBV20-1,TGCAGTGCTGCCCCGGGACAGGTTCCACCCCTCCACTTT,CSAAPGQVPPLHF
many,TRBJ2-1,.,TRBV20-1,TGCAGTGCTGTGACTAAAAATGAGCAGTTCTTC,CSAVTKNEQFF
.,TRBJ1-3,.,TRBV18,TGTGCCAGCTCACCGGTCCTTGGCTCAGCCTCTGGAAACACCATATATTTT,CASSPVLGSASGNTIYF
few,TRBJ2-1,TRBD2,TRBV9,TGTGCCAGCAGCGTATATGGGACTACAAATGAGCAGTTCTTC,CASSVYGTTNEQFF
few,TRBJ2-3,.,TRBV28,TGTGCCAGCGGGCCAGATACGCAGTATTTT,CASGPDTQYF
.,TRBJ2-1,.,TRBV7-2,TGTGCCAGCAACGTAGCGGAGCCCTACAATGAGCAGTTCTTC,CASNVAEPYNEQFF
.,TRBJ2-7,.,TRBV12-3/TRBV12-4,TGTGCCAGCAGTTGGCAGCTCCTCGAGCAGTACTTC,CASSWQLLEQYF
.,TRBJ2-6,.,TRBV28,TGTGCCAGCAGGACGACTTCTGGGGCCAACGTCCTGACTTTC,CASRTTSGANVLTF
.,TRBJ1-1,.,TRBV2,TGTGCCAGCAGTGATGTCACCTCGAACACTGAAGCTTTCTTT,CASSDVTSNTEAFF
.,TRBJ2-1,TRBD1,TRBV5-1,TGCGCCACCAGCCGGGGACAGAGTTACAATGAGCAGTTCTTC,CATSRGQSYNEQFF
few,TRBJ1-2,.,TRBV20-1,TGCAGTGCTAGAACGGCAGGGGATTATGGCTACACCTTC,CSARTAGDYGYTF
.,TRBJ2-4,.,TRBV29-1,TGCAGCGCACGCGGGCCCCGGGACAACATTCAGTACTTC,CSARGPRDNIQYF
.,TRBJ1-2,.,TRBV3-1,TGTGCCAGCAACCCGACAGGAAACTATGGCTACACCTTC,CASNPTGNYGYTF
.,TRBJ2-3,TRBD1,TRBV24-1,TGTGCCACCAGTGACCGTGACAGGGTTAGCACAGATACGCAGTATTTT,CATSDRDRVSTDTQYF
few,TRBJ2-5,.,TRBV7-8,TGTGCCAGCAGTGTGGCCTGGAAAGAGACCCAGTACTTC,CASSVAWKETQYF
.,TRBJ2-2,.,TRBV5-4,TGTGCCAGCAGCTTAGGGATCGACGCGAACACCGGGGAGCTGTTTTTT,CASSLGIDANTGELFF
.,TRBJ2-3,.,TRBV10-1,TGCGCCAGCAGTGAGCGTGGAAGGGTACCAGATACGCAGTATTTT,CASSERGRVPDTQYF
few,TRBJ2-7,.,TRBV5-1,TGCGCCAGCAGCTTAGCCTCCGTCTCCTACGAGCAGTACTTC,CASSLASVSYEQYF
few,TRBJ2-1,TRBD2,TRBV25-1,TGTGCCAGCTCCGGAACTAGCGATGACGGGGTGATCAATGAGCAGTTCTTC,CASSGTSDDGVINEQFF
few,TRBJ1-1,.,TRBV4-3,TGCGCCAGCAGCCAAAAAAGGGGAGCCATGAACACTGAAGCTTTCTTT,CASSQKRGAMNTEAFF
few,TRBJ2-3,.,TRBV4-3,TGCGCCAGCAGCCAAGGGATCCCAGATACGCAGTATTTT,CASSQGIPDTQYF
few,TRBJ2-2,.,TRBV20-1,TGCAGTGCTAGTCTGTCTGGCGCGGGCACCGGGGAGCTGTTTTTT,CSASLSGAGTGELFF
many,TRBJ2-3,TRBD2,TRBV5-1,TGTGCCAGCAGCTTGGTGGTGGCGGGGGGCACAGATACGCAGTATTTT,CASSLVVAGGTDTQYF
many,TRBJ2-2,TRBD2,TRBV20-1,TGCAGTGCTAGACTACTAGCGGGGAAAGACACCGGGGAGCTGTTTTTT,CSARLLAGKDTGELFF
.,TRBJ2-7,.,TRBV7-2,TGTGCCAGCAGCTTAGCCGGCAGAAGCTCCTACGAGCAGTACTTC,CASSLAGRSSYEQYF
.,TRBJ1-1,.,TRBV20-1,TGCAGTGCTAGAGGAGAAAGGGGGGCGAAGGCTTTCTTT,CSARGERGAKAFF
many,TRBJ2-3,TRBD1,TRBV18,TGTGCCAGCTCACCGGGGACAGCCACAGATACGCAGTATTTT,CASSPGTATDTQYF
many,TRBJ2-7,.,TRBV7-2,TGTGCCAGCAGCTTAGACCCCGGGACAAGGCAGTACTTC,CASSLDPGTRQYF
few,TRBJ2-3,TRBD2,TRBV12-3/TRBV12-4,TGTGCCAGCAGTCCGGACCCCCTGCTAGCGGGGGGCAGCACAGATACGCAGTATTTT,CASSPDPLLAGGSTDTQYF
few,TRBJ2-3,TRBD2,TRBV9,TGTGCCAGCAGCGCGGGACTAGACCTCACAGATACGCAGTATTTT,CASSAGLDLTDTQYF
.,TRBJ2-1,.,TRBV7-7,TGTGCCAGCAGCCCTCAAACGGGGGAGCAGTTCTTC,CASSPQTGEQFF
few,TRBJ2-3,TRBD2,TRBV6-5,TGTGCCAGCAGTTACTCGGGGGGGTGGGTTGATACGCAGTATTTT,CASSYSGGWVDTQYF
.,TRBJ2-2,.,TRBV20-1,TGCAGTGCTAAGATGTGGGCAGGGGCCACCGGGGAGCTGTTTTTT,CSAKMWAGATGELFF
.,TRBJ1-2,.,TRBV7-8,TGTGCCAGCAGCGCTGCAGGGTCTGGAGGCTACACCTTC,CASSAAGSGGYTF